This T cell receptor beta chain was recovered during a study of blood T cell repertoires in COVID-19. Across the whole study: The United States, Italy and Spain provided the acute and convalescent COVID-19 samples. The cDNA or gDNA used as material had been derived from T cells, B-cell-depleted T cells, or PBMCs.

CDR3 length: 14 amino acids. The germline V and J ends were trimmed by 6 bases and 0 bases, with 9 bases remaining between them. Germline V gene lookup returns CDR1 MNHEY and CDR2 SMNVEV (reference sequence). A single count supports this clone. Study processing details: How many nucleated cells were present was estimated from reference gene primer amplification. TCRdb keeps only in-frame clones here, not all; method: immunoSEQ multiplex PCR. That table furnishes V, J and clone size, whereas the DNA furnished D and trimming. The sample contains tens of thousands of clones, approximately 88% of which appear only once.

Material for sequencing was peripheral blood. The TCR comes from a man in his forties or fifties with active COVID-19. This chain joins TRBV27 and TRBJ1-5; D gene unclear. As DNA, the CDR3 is TGTGCCAGCAGCCCTTTTTATAGCAATCAGCCCCAGCATTTT. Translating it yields CASSPFYSNQPQHF.